This entry concerns a single T cell receptor beta chain. This record comes from a study of blood T cell repertoires in COVID-19. As for the study in general: Both acute and convalescent COVID-19 samples were obtained from the United States, Italy and Spain. PBMCs, B-cell-depleted T cells, or T cells were the source of the cDNA or gDNA that made up the material.

As originally analysed: How many nucleated cells were present was estimated from reference gene primer amplification. Sequenced by immunoSEQ multiplex PCR; TCRdb stores in-frame clones only, minus some. Clone size and V and J calls were adopted from that table, with D and trimming inferred from the DNA. This table holds about 120,000 clones, 80% found once. Trimming cost V 5 bases and J 4 bases, with 8 bases left between them. Germline-derived CDR1 and CDR2 are SGHTA and FQGNSA. This CDR3 is built from 12 residues. The TCR was taken from a man aged 60-69 years with active or convalescent COVID-19. The chain employs TRBV7-2 and TRBJ1-1; D is unclear. Sequenced: peripheral blood. In nucleotides, the CDR3 is TGTGCCAGCAGCGGGCTCGTCACTGAAGCTTTCTTT. Translated: CASSGLVTEAFF.